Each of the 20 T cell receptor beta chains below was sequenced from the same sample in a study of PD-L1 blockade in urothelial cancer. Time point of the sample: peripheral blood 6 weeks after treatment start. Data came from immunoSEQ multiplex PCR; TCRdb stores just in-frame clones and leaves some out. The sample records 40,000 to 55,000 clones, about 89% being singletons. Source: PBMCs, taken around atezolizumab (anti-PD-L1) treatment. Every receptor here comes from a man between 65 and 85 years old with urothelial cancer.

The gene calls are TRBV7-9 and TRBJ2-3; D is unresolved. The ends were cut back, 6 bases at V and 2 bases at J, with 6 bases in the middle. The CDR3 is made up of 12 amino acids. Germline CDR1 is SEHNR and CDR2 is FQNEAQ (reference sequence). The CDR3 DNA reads TGTGCCAGCAGTCTTTTCACAGATACGCAGTATTTT. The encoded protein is CASSLFTDTQYF.

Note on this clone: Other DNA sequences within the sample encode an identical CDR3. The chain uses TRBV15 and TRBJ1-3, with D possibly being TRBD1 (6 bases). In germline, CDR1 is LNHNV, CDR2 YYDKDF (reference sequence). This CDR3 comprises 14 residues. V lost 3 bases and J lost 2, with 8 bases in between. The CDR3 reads CATSSGGPGNTIYF. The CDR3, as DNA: TGTGCCACCAGCAGTGGGGGCCCTGGAAACACCATATATTTT.

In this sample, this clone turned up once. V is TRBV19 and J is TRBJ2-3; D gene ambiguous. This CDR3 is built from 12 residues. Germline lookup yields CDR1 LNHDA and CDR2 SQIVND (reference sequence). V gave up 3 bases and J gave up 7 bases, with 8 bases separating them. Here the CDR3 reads CASSISRNTQYF. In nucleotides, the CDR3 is TGTGCCAGTAGTATTTCCAGGAATACGCAGTATTTT.

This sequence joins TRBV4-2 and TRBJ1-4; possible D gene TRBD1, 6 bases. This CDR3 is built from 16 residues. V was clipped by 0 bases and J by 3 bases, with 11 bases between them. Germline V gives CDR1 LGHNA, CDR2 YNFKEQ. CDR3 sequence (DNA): TGTGCCAGCAGCCAAGATATGGGGGCGGCTAATGAAAAACTGTTTTTT. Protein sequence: CASSQDMGAANEKLFF.

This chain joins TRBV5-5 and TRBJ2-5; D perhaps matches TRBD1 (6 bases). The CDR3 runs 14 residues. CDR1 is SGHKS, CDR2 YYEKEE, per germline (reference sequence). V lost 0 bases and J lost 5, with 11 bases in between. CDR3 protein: CASSLAGELETQYF. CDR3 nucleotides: TGTGCCAGCAGCTTGGCAGGGGAGCTCGAGACCCAGTACTTC.

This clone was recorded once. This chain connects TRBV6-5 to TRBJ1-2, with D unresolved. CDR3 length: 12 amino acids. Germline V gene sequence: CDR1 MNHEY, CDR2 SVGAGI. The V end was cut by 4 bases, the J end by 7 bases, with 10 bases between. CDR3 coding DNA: TGTGCCAGCAGTTCGATATCGGGTGGCTACACCTTC. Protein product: CASSSISGGYTF.

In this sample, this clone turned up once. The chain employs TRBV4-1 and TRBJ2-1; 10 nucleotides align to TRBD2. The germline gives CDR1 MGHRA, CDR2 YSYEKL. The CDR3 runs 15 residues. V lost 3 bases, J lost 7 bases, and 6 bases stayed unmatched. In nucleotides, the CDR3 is TGCGCCAGCAGCCAGAGCGGGAGGGAGGGAAATGAGCAGTTCTTC. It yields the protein CASSQSGREGNEQFF.

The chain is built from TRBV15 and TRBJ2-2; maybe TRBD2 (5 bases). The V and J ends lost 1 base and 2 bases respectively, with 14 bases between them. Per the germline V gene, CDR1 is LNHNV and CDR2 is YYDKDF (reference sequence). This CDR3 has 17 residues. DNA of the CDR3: TGTGCCACCAGCAGAGGAAACGGACTTATAAACACCGGGGAGCTGTTTTTT. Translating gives CATSRGNGLINTGELFF.

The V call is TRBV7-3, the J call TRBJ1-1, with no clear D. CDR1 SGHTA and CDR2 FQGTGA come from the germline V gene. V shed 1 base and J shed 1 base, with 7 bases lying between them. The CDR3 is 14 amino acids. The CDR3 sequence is CASSLIGRNTEAFF. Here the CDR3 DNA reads TGTGCCAGCAGCTTAATCGGGAGGAACACTGAAGCTTTCTTT.

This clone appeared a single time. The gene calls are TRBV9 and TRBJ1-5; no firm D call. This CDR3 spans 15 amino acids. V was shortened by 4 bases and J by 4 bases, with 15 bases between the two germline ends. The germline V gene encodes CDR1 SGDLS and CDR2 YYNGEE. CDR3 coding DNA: TGTGCCAGCAGCCCAGAGGGCGGGTGGAATCAGCCCCAGCATTTT. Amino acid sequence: CASSPEGGWNQPQHF.

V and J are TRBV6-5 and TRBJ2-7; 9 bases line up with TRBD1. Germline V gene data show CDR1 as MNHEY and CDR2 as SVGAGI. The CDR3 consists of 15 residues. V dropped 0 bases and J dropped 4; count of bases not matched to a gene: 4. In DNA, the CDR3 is TGTGCCAGCAGTTACTCCGGGACAGGGAGTTACGAGCAGTACTTC. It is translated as CASSYSGTGSYEQYF.

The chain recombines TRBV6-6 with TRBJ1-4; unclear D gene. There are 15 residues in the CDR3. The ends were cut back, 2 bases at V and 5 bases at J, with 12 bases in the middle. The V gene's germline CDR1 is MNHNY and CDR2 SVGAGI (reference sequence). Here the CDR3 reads CASSYRRGGNEKLFF. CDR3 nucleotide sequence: TGTGCCAGCAGTTACCGCCGGGGAGGGAATGAAAAACTGTTTTTT.

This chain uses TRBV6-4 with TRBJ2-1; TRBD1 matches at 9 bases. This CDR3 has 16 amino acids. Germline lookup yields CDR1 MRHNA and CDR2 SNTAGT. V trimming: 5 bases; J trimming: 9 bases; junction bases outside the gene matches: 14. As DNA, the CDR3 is TGTGCCAGCAGTCCCGAACACAGACAGGGGGAAGGTGAGCAGTTCTTC. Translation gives CASSPEHRQGEGEQFF.

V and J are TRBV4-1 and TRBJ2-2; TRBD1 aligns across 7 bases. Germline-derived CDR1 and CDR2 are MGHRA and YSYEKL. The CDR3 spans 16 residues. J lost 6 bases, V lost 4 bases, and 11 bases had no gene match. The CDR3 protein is CASSPYFDRVPGELFF. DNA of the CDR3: TGCGCCAGCAGCCCCTACTTCGACAGGGTCCCCGGGGAGCTGTTTTTT.

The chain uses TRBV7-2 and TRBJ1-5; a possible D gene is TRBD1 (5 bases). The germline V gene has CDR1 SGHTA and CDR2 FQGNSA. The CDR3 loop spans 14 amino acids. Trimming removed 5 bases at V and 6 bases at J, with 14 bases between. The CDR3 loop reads CASSPDSSFQPQHF. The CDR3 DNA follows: TGTGCCAGCAGCCCTGACAGTTCCTTTCAGCCCCAGCATTTT.

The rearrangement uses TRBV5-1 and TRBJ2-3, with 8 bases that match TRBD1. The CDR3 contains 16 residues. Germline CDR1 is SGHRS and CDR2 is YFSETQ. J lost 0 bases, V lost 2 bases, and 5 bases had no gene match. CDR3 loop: CASSLSGGPSTDTQYF. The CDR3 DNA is TGCGCCAGCAGCTTATCAGGGGGCCCCAGCACAGATACGCAGTATTTT.

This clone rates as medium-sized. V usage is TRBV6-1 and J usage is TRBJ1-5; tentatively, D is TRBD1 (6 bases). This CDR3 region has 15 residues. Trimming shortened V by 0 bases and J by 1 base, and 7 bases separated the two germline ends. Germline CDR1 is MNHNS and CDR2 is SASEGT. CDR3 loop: CASSEATGSNQPQHF. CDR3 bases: TGTGCCAGCAGTGAAGCCACAGGGAGCAATCAGCCCCAGCATTTT.

The CDR3 loop reads CASSHRDVVTQYF. Written as DNA, the CDR3 is TGTGCCAGCAGTCACAGGGACGTAGTGACCCAGTACTTC. V is TRBV27 and J is TRBJ2-5, with a tentative D call TRBD1 (6 bases). Germline V gives CDR1 MNHEY, CDR2 SMNVEV (reference sequence). The V end was cut by 5 bases, the J end by 7 bases, with 14 bases between. The CDR3 totals 13 residues.

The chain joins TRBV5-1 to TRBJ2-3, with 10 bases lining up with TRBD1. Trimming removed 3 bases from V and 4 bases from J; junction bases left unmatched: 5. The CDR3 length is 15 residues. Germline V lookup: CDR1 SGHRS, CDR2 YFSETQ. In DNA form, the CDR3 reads TGCGCCAGCAGCTCCGAGACAGGGGGCGCAGATACGCAGTATTTT. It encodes CASSSETGGADTQYF.

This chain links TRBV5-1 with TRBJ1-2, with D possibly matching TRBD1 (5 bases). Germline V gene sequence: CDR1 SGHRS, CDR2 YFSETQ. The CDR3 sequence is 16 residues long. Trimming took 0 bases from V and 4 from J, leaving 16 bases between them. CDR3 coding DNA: TGCGCCAGCAGCTTGGATGGGTTCAGTGGGGCCTATGGCTACACCTTC. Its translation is CASSLDGFSGAYGYTF.